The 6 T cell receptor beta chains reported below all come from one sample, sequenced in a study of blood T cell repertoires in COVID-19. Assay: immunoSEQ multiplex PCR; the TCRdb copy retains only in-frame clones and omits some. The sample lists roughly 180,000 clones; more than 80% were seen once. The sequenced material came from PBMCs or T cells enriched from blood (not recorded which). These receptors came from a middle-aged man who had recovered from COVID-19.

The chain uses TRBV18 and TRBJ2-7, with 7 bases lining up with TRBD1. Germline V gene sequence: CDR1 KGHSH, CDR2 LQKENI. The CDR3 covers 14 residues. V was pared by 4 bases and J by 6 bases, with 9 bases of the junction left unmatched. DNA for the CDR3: TGTGCCAGCTCACTGACAGGGAGATTGGCCGAGCAGTACTTC. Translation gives CASSLTGRLAEQYF.

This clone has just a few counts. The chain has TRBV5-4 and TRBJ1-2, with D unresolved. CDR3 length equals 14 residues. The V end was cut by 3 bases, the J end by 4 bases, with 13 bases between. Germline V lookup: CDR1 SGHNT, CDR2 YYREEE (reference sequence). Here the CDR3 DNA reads TGTGCCAGCAGCTCGGACGGAGGACCCTATGGCTACACCTTC. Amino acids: CASSSDGGPYGYTF.

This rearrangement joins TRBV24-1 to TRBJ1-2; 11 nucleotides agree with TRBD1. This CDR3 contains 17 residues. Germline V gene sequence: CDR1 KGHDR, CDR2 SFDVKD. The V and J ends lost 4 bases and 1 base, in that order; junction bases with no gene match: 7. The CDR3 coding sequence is TGTGCCACCAGTGAAACCGGGACAGGGGGGGATAACTATGGCTACACCTTC. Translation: CATSETGTGGDNYGYTF.

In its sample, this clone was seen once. The DNA for the CDR3 is TGTGCCAGCAGTTGGACGAGGCTAGCGGGAGACACCGGGGAGCTGTTTTTT. The encoded protein is CASSWTRLAGDTGELFF. The rearrangement links TRBV27 to TRBJ2-2; 10 nucleotides line up with TRBD2. The length of the CDR3 is 17 residues. The J segment lost 3 bases and the V segment lost 4 bases, leaving 8 bases of the junction unmatched. Looked up from germline, CDR1 is MNHEY and CDR2 is SMNVEV (reference sequence).

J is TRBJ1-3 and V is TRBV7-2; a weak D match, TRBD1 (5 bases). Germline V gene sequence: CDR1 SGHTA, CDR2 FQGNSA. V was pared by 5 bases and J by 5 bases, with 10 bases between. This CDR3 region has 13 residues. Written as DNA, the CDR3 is TGTGCCAGCAGCGTTGACAGTAGAAACACCATATATTTT. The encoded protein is CASSVDSRNTIYF.

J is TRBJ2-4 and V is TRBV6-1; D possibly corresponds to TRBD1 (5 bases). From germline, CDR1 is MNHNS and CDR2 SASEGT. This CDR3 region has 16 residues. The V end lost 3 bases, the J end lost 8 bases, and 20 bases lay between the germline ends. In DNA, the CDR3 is TGTGCCAGCAGTGACCGAGACCCTAGGCAGGGTGACATTCAGTACTTC. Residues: CASSDRDPRQGDIQYF.